These 5 T cell receptor beta chains came from one sample sequenced in a study of cytomegalovirus exposure and HLA in healthy donors. The PCR had 60 Vbeta and 13 Jbeta primers. Using immunoSEQ multiplex PCR, the repertoire was profiled, and TCRdb retains in-frame clones only, with some absent. The sample carries about 130,000 clones, approximately 71% recorded once. The sequencing input was PBMCs. All receptors derive from a man under 40 in good health and CMV-seronegative.

Written as DNA, the CDR3 is TGTGCCAGCTCGCCAGGGGTGATCACTGAAGCTTTCTTT. This sequence encodes CASSPGVITEAFF. The chain carries TRBV6-5 and TRBJ1-1; weak D call: TRBD1 (6 bases). The CDR3 sequence is 13 residues long. With 8 bases removed from V and 4 bases from J, the gap between germline ends came to 14 bases. Germline V gene sequence: CDR1 MNHEY, CDR2 SVGAGI.

The chain links TRBV7-8 to TRBJ2-7; D might be TRBD2 (6 bases). The CDR3 has 15 residues. V was trimmed by 3 bases and J by 4 bases, leaving 16 bases between them. CDR1 is SGHVS, CDR2 FQNEAQ, per germline. The CDR3 protein is CASSFVAQGLYEQYF. CDR3 bases: TGTGCCAGCAGCTTCGTCGCCCAGGGACTTTACGAGCAGTACTTC.

This clone has only a few counts. The rearrangement uses TRBV14 and TRBJ1-2; no clear D gene. The V end was cut by 4 bases, the J end by 4 bases, with 10 bases between. CDR1 SGHDN and CDR2 FVKESK come from the germline V gene. The CDR3 sequence is 13 residues long. The CDR3 loop reads CASSPDRSYGYTF. DNA for the CDR3: TGTGCCAGCAGCCCCGATCGTAGCTATGGCTACACCTTC.

This clone turned up a few times. One junction end does not reproduce the germline sequence, and a read error may be involved. The chain is built from TRBV7-7 and TRBJ2-1; 10 nucleotides align to TRBD2. The CDR3 covers 15 residues. Germline CDR1 is SSHAT and CDR2 is FNYEAQ (reference sequence). CDR3 region: CASSLGLAGDNEQFF. The CDR3 coding sequence is TGTGCTAGCAGCCTGGGGCTAGCGGGAGACAATGAGCAGTTCTTC.

CDR3 bases: TGTGCCAGTAGTACGAATAGCGGGAGGGGCTTGGAGACCCAGTACTTC. It translates to CASSTNSGRGLETQYF. J is TRBJ2-5 and V is TRBV19, with 11 bases aligning to TRBD2. V shed 4 bases and J 5 bases; nucleotides not matched to a gene: 9. The CDR3 length is 16 residues. Germline V gene data show CDR1 as LNHDA and CDR2 as SQIVND (reference sequence).